The clone carrying this TCR beta chain was detected only once. Its target is not known. One base away lies a much larger clone, so this may be a sequencing read error. The CDR3 consists of 18 residues. V lost 5 bases, J lost 0 bases, and 8 bases stayed unmatched. Germline CDR1 and CDR2: SEHNR and FQNEAQ (reference sequence). The data derive from a study of T cells in Graves' hyperthyroidism and ophthalmopathy. General study results and limits: Expanded thyroid clonotypes (above 0.001) were mostly also found in blood.

RNA transcripts gave rise to amplified TCR beta CDR3 regions. A set of HTBI primers served as the primers for a first-round RT-PCR of the TCR CDR3. TCRdb reanalysed the multiplex PCR reads using MiXCR and keeps one entry per CDR3 protein. The data hold over 45,000 distinct CDR3 sequences, with roughly 50% observed a single time. The sequence derives from a woman between 45 and 60 years old with Graves' hyperthyroidism. The chain is built from TRBV7-9 and TRBJ2-6; 9 bases fit TRBD1. Sequencing was carried out using peripheral blood or thyroid tissue (not recorded which). The CDR3 loop is CASSGPLGQGSGANVLTF. Written as DNA, the CDR3 is TGTGCCAGCAGCGGACCCCTGGGACAGGGCTCTGGGGCCAACGTCCTGACTTTC.